The clone carrying this TCR beta chain was picked up many times. Using RNA transcripts as the source, TCR beta CDR3 regions were amplified. Initially, a first-round RT-PCR of the TCR CDR3 employed the HTBI primer set. TCRdb re-derived calls from the multiplex PCR reads in MiXCR, one entry per CDR3 protein. The sample comprises around 300,000 distinct CDR3 sequences, less than 15% of which are singletons, and more than 7.5% rests with the top ten. This CDR3 is built from 14 residues. Per germline, CDR1 LNHDA and CDR2 SQIVND (reference sequence). Trimming cost V 3 bases and J 3 bases, with 9 bases left between them. The sample comes from a study of T cells in Graves' hyperthyroidism and ophthalmopathy.

Sequenced material: blood. This receptor was identified in a woman in her 30s with Graves' hyperthyroidism that later progressed to Graves' ophthalmopathy. The rearrangement uses TRBV19 and TRBJ1-5, with D unresolved. DNA for the CDR3: TGTGCCAGTAGTATGGTGCAGCTCAATCAGCCCCAGCATTTT. Amino acids: CASSMVQLNQPQHF.